Each of the 26 T cell receptor beta chains below was sequenced from the same sample in a study of cytomegalovirus exposure and HLA in healthy donors. A multiplex PCR was run with 60 Vbeta primers and 13 Jbeta primers. The table came from immunoSEQ multiplex PCR; TCRdb's copy has only in-frame clones and leaves some out. The table records about 98,000 clones, more than 60% of them present only once. Sequencing was performed on PBMCs. The receptors stem from a man aged 18 to 29 in good health and CMV-seropositive.

V and J are TRBV13 and TRBJ2-1, with 7 positions matching TRBD1. The CDR3 length is 13 residues. CDR1 and CDR2 (germline): PRHDT, FYEKMQ (reference sequence). The chain's CDR3 is CATSGTDYNEQFF. The CDR3 nucleotides are TGTGCTACATCCGGGACAGACTACAATGAGCAGTTCTTC.

J is TRBJ2-2 and V is TRBV5-1, with D perhaps matching TRBD2 (5 bases). CDR3 length: 14 amino acids. CDR1 and CDR2 from the germline V gene are SGHRS and YFSETQ. Trimming left V 0 bases short and J 6 bases short, with 9 bases between. The CDR3 DNA follows: TGCGCCAGCAGCTTGGACGAGGGAGCCGGGGAGCTGTTTTTT. It encodes CASSLDEGAGELFF.

The V gene is TRBV5-4, the J gene TRBJ1-1; no definite D call. The germline CDR1 and CDR2 sequences are SGHNT and YYREEE (reference sequence). Deletions cut 0 bases from V and 4 bases from J, with 4 bases between. The CDR3 is 12 residues long. The CDR3: CASSLDSTEAFF. The DNA for the CDR3 is TGTGCCAGCAGCTTGGACAGCACTGAAGCTTTCTTT.

This chain connects TRBV5-1 to TRBJ2-6; maybe TRBD2 (6 bases). The CDR3 extends over 16 amino acids. Germline V gene lookup returns CDR1 SGHRS and CDR2 YFSETQ. V lost 0 bases to trimming and J lost 0 bases, with 7 bases between them. CDR3 in amino acids: CASSLGGLSGANVLTF. As DNA, the CDR3 is TGCGCCAGCAGCTTGGGGGGACTCTCTGGGGCCAACGTCCTGACTTTC.

V is TRBV6-5 and J is TRBJ2-2; no firm D call. The CDR3 sequence is 15 residues long. Germline V gene data show CDR1 as MNHEY and CDR2 as SVGAGI. V shed 3 bases and J shed 0 bases, with 8 bases lying between them. CDR3 nucleotide sequence: TGTGCCAGCAGTTATTATCCGGCGAACACCGGGGAGCTGTTTTTT. Protein: CASSYYPANTGELFF.

The V and J genes are TRBV7-9 and TRBJ1-4, with 9 positions matching TRBD1. V lost 8 bases to trimming and J lost 4 bases; unmatched junction nucleotides: 5. Germline assignment: CDR1 SEHNR and CDR2 FQNEAQ (reference sequence). There are 14 residues in the CDR3. CDR3 coding DNA: TGTGCCAGCGGGGGACAGGGAGTTAATGAAAAACTGTTTTTT. Translation: CASGGQGVNEKLFF.

The rearrangement links TRBV2 to TRBJ2-1; possibly TRBD2 for D (6 bases). The ends were cut back, 3 bases at V and 8 bases at J, with 8 bases in the middle. Germline lookup yields CDR1 SNHLY and CDR2 FYNNEI. The CDR3 loop spans 12 amino acids. The CDR3 DNA reads TGTGCCAGCAGTGAGGCGGGGCATGAGCAGTTCTTC. Translated: CASSEAGHEQFF.

V gene TRBV30 combines with J gene TRBJ1-5; maybe TRBD1 (5 bases). The CDR3 is made up of 19 amino acids. Trimming took 2 bases from V and 0 from J, leaving 23 bases between them. The germline V gene has CDR1 GTSNPN and CDR2 SVGIG (reference sequence). The CDR3 loop reads CAWSFFAWTPKNSNQPQHF. The DNA of the CDR3 is TGTGCCTGGAGTTTTTTTGCTTGGACACCGAAAAATAGCAATCAGCCCCAGCATTTT.

This clone showed up just once. This chain joins TRBV27 and TRBJ1-2, with D perhaps matching TRBD1 (6 bases). Germline V gene sequence: CDR1 MNHEY, CDR2 SMNVEV (reference sequence). This CDR3 has 19 amino acids. The ends were cut back, 0 bases at V and 8 bases at J, with 28 bases in the middle. DNA of the CDR3: TGTGCCAGCAGTTTATCGGGCGGGGGGCCTGGCGGCGCAGGTAAGGGCTACACCTTC. This sequence encodes CASSLSGGGPGGAGKGYTF.

The V call is TRBV2, the J call TRBJ1-1, with TRBD1 identical over 7 bases. The CDR3 is made up of 16 amino acids. V dropped 5 bases and J dropped 1; count of bases not matched to a gene: 10. Germline CDR1 reads SNHLY; CDR2 reads FYNNEI. The CDR3 sequence: CASSLKRGLENTEAFF. The CDR3 region has the DNA TGTGCCAGCAGTCTCAAGAGGGGGCTGGAGAACACTGAAGCTTTCTTT.

This chain joins TRBV7-6 and TRBJ1-1; D not certain. The CDR3 sequence is 14 residues long. V lost 1 base and J lost 7, with 13 bases in between. Germline-derived CDR1 and CDR2 are SGHVS and FNYEAQ. The chain's CDR3 is CASSLEVGRGEAFF. The DNA for the CDR3 is TGTGCCAGCAGCTTAGAGGTGGGTCGGGGTGAAGCTTTCTTT.

The chain recombines TRBV30 with TRBJ1-1; D is ambiguous. V was pared by 0 bases and J by 1 base, with 6 bases between. The CDR3 runs 13 residues. Germline CDR1 and CDR2: GTSNPN and SVGIG (reference sequence). CDR3 bases: TGTGCCTGGAGTGTACACGCGAACACTGAAGCTTTCTTT. Translation gives CAWSVHANTEAFF.

V usage is TRBV7-9 and J usage is TRBJ1-2, with D possibly TRBD1 on 6 matching bases. The germline CDR1 and CDR2 sequences are SEHNR and FQNEAQ (reference sequence). The V end lost 5 bases, the J end lost 4 bases, and 11 bases lay between the germline ends. The CDR3 runs to 13 residues. The CDR3 region has the DNA TGTGCCAGCAGCAGGACAGAAACCTATGGCTACACCTTC. Translating gives CASSRTETYGYTF. The full variable domain, in which reference TRBV7-9 and TRBJ1-2 provide the parts outside the CDR3, is DTGVSQNPRHKITKRGQNVTFRCDPISEHNRLYWYRQTLGQGPEFLTYFQNEAQLEKSRLLSDRFSAERPKGSFSTLEIQRTEQGDSAMYLCASSRTETYGYTFGSGTRLTVV.

This clone was picked up one time. The J gene is TRBJ2-5, the V gene TRBV18; D is unclear. Trimming removed 2 bases at V and 5 bases at J, with 9 bases between. CDR1 and CDR2 (germline): KGHSH, LQKENI. The CDR3 extends over 13 amino acids. CDR3: CASSPGIQETQYF. In DNA, the CDR3 is TGTGCCAGCTCACCAGGTATCCAGGAGACCCAGTACTTC.

J is TRBJ2-3 and V is TRBV5-1; 10 bases map to TRBD2. The CDR3 is made up of 17 amino acids. Germline CDR1 and CDR2: SGHRS and YFSETQ. The ends lost 0 bases at V and 5 bases at J; junction bases unmatched: 9. For the CDR3, the DNA is TGCGCCAGCAGCTTGGCCGTACAGCTAGCGGGGGAAGATACGCAGTATTTT. This sequence encodes CASSLAVQLAGEDTQYF.

The V and J genes are TRBV7-2 and TRBJ2-7; TRBD1 is a possible D gene (5 bases). From germline, CDR1 is SGHTA and CDR2 FQGNSA. Trimming cost V 2 bases and J 4 bases, with 15 bases left between them. This CDR3 spans 15 amino acids. CDR3 sequence: CASSLLQGFTYEQYF. CDR3 bases: TGTGCCAGCAGCTTACTCCAGGGCTTTACATACGAGCAGTACTTC.

The gene calls are TRBV19 and TRBJ2-7; D is perhaps TRBD2 (6 bases). Germline V CDR1 and CDR2: LNHDA, SQIVND (reference sequence). The V end was cut by 6 bases, the J end by 9 bases, with 15 bases between. The CDR3 totals 12 residues. The CDR3 here is CASSSPGGSQYF. The CDR3 coding sequence is TGTGCCAGTAGCTCACCCGGGGGTTCGCAGTACTTC.

The chain is built from TRBV27 and TRBJ2-1; 11 bases are a match to TRBD2. Trimming took 2 bases from V and 9 from J; bases not matched to a gene: 15. The CDR3 is 18 residues long. Germline CDR1 MNHEY, CDR2 SMNVEV (reference sequence). The CDR3 spells CASSLGGFSGGAGAEQFF. The CDR3 nucleotides read TGTGCCAGCAGTTTAGGAGGGTTTAGCGGGGGGGCTGGCGCTGAGCAGTTCTTC.

The J gene is TRBJ2-7, the V gene TRBV4-1; tentatively, D is TRBD2 (5 bases). This CDR3 has 13 amino acids. V dropped 5 bases and J dropped 3 bases, with 11 bases sitting between them. Per the germline V gene, CDR1 is MGHRA and CDR2 is YSYEKL. CDR3 nucleotide sequence: TGCGCCAGCAGCTATGGACGGGACTACGAGCAGTACTTC. Its translation: CASSYGRDYEQYF.

This chain uses TRBV5-4 with TRBJ2-7, with 11 bases matching TRBD2. The CDR3 covers 14 residues. Germline CDR1 is SGHNT and CDR2 is YYREEE (reference sequence). The J segment lost 6 bases and the V segment lost 2 bases, leaving 4 bases of the junction unmatched. The CDR3 DNA reads TGTGCCAGCAGCTTTAGCGGGGGGGCCGTCGAGCAGTACTTC. Its translation: CASSFSGGAVEQYF. Full variable domain (rest looked up from reference TRBV5-4 and TRBJ2-7): ETGVTQSPTHLIKTRGQQVTLRCSSQSGHNTVSWYQQALGQGPQFIFQYYREEENGRGNFPPRFSGLQFPNYSSELNVNALELDDSALYLCASSFSGGAVEQYFGPGTRLTVT.

This chain joins TRBV6-1 and TRBJ1-4; 7 bases are shared with TRBD1. In germline, CDR1 is MNHNS, CDR2 SASEGT. This CDR3 has 16 amino acids. The trim removed 4 bases at V and 5 bases at J, leaving 10 bases unmatched. CDR3 nucleotide sequence: TGTGCCAGCAGTGGAGGGTGGGACAGCTTAAATGAAAAACTGTTTTTT. It encodes CASSGGWDSLNEKLFF.

Remarks on this clone: A junction boundary mismatches the germline segment, possibly from a read error. V usage is TRBV29-1 and J usage is TRBJ1-2; D possibly corresponds to TRBD1 (6 bases). CDR1 and CDR2 (germline): SQVTM, ANQGSEA. This CDR3 has 13 residues. CDR3 protein: CSVDSTLQQGAAF. The DNA for the CDR3 is TGCAGCGTTGACTCTACCCTCCAACAGGGTGCAGCCTTC. The whole variable domain, filled in from reference TRBV29-1 and TRBJ1-2, reads SAVISQKPSRDICQRGTSLTIQCQVDSQVTMMFWYRQQPGQSLTLIATANQGSEATYESGFVIDKFPISRPNLTFSTLTVSNMSPEDSSIYLCSVDSTLQQGAAFGSGTRLTVV.

The chain couples TRBV9 to TRBJ2-1; D may be TRBD1 (5 bases). V lost 1 base to trimming and J lost 3 bases, with 14 bases between them. The CDR3 extends over 16 amino acids. From germline, CDR1 is SGDLS and CDR2 YYNGEE. CDR3 region: CASSVTQGGFYNEQFF. The CDR3 coding sequence is TGTGCCAGCAGCGTAACCCAGGGTGGATTCTACAATGAGCAGTTCTTC.

This clone appeared a single time. This chain links TRBV5-4 with TRBJ1-4, with TRBD1 matching 8 bases. Per the germline V gene, CDR1 is SGHNT and CDR2 is YYREEE (reference sequence). The junction had 10 bases not matched to a gene; V was cut back by 4 bases and J by 8 bases. The CDR3 has 15 amino acids. CDR3 residues: CASSGNRGSREKLFF. The DNA for the CDR3 is TGTGCCAGCAGCGGAAACAGGGGGTCTAGGGAAAAACTGTTTTTT.

This clone was seen only a few times. V is TRBV15 and J is TRBJ1-6; D gene unclear. Deletions cut 0 bases from V and 3 bases from J, with 6 bases between. The CDR3 extends over 15 amino acids. Germline V gene sequence: CDR1 LNHNV, CDR2 YYDKDF (reference sequence). CDR3 region: CATSRDNSYNSPLHF. CDR3 nucleotide sequence: TGTGCCACCAGCAGAGACAACAGCTATAATTCACCCCTCCACTTT.

Details on this clone: Other DNA sequences in the same sample also yield this CDR3. The chain joins TRBV5-1 to TRBJ2-5; D is perhaps TRBD2 (6 bases). CDR1 is SGHRS and CDR2 is YFSETQ in the germline V gene. V shed 0 bases and J shed 3 bases, with 9 bases lying between them. The CDR3 has 14 amino acids. The CDR3 DNA sequence: TGCGCCAGCAGCTTGGGCGGGGCGAAAGAGACCCAGTACTTC. Translating gives CASSLGGAKETQYF.